This TCR beta chain was recorded in a study of regulatory T cells in long-lasting Graves disease. In the study overall: For under 3 months, newly diagnosed Graves' patients had been taking antithyroid drugs.

With iRepertoire HTBI primers and Arm-PCR of CDR3 regions, TCR beta libraries were built. TCRdb reprocessed the multiplex PCR reads with MiXCR, giving one entry per CDR3 protein. The profile shows under 450,000 distinct CDR3 sequences, 12% of them singletons. Indicated time point: newly diagnosed GD, antithyroid drugs for less than 3 months. PBMCs were the source of the RNA used for TCR sequencing. This CDR3 is built from 13 residues. Trimming removed 6 bases at V and 4 bases at J, with 12 bases between. CDR1 and CDR2 (germline): MNHEY, SMNVEV (reference sequence). These data were likewise used in another study, on T cells in Graves' hyperthyroidism and ophthalmopathy.

The V gene is TRBV27, the J gene TRBJ2-5; D might be TRBD1 (6 bases). This receptor was obtained from a woman under 30 with Graves disease. The input for sequencing was peripheral blood mononuclear cells (PBMCs), taken at new diagnosis, from a patient treated with antithyroid drugs. The CDR3 coding sequence is TGTGCCAGCAGCTGGACAGCCCGAGAGACCCAGTACTTC. It specifies CASSWTARETQYF.